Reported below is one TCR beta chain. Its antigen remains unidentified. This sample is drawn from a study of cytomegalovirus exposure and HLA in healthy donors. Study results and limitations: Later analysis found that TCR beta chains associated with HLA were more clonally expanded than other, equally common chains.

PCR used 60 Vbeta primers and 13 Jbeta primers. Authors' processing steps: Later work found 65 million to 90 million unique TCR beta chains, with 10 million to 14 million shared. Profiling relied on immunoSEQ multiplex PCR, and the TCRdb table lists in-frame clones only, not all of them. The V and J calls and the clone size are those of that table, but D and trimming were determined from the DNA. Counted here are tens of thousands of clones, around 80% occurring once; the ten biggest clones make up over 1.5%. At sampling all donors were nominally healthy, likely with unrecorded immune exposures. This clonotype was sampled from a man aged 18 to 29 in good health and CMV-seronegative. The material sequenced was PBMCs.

The CDR3 loop reads CASSPGQGGHEKLFF. CDR3 coding DNA: TGTGCCAGCAGTCCCGGACAGGGAGGTCATGAAAAACTGTTTTTT. The chain is built from TRBV6-5 and TRBJ1-4, with 8 positions matching TRBD1. Germline loops: CDR1 MNHEY, CDR2 SVGAGI. The V and J ends lost 5 bases and 6 bases, in that order; junction bases with no gene match: 8. The CDR3 contains 15 residues.